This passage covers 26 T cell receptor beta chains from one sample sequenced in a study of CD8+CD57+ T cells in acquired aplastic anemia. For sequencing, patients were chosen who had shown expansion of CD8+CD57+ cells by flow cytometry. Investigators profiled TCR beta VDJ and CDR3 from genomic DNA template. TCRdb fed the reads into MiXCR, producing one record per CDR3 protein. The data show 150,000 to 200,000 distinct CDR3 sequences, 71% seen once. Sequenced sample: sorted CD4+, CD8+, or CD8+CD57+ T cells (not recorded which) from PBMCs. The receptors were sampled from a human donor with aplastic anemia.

The CDR3 DNA reads as TGTGCCTGGAGGACTTCAAGCTCCTACAATGAGCAGTTCTTC. Translation gives CAWRTSSSYNEQFF. The chain couples TRBV30 to TRBJ2-1, with D hard to call. CDR1 and CDR2 (germline): GTSNPN, SVGIG (reference sequence). This CDR3 contains 14 residues. V was cut by 3 bases and J by 0 bases, with 9 bases left in between.

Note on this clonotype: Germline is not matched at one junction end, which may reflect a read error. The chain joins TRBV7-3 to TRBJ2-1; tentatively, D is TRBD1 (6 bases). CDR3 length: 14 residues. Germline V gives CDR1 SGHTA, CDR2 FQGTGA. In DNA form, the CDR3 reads TGCGCCAGCAGCCCACGGGCAGGGGACAATGAGCAGTTCTTC. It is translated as CASSPRAGDNEQFF.

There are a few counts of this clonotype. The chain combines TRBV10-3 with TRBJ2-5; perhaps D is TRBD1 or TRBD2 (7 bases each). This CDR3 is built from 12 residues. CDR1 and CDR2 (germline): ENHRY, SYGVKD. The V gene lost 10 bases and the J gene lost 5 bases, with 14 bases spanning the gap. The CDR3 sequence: CATGTAGETQYF. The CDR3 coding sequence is TGTGCCACAGGGACAGCGGGGGAGACCCAGTACTTC.

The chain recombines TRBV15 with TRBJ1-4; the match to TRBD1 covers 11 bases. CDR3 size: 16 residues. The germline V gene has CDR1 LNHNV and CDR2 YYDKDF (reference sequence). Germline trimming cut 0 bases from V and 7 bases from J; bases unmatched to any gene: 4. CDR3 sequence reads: CATSRDFGTGGEKLFF. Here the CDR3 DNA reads TGTGCCACCAGCAGAGATTTCGGGACAGGGGGTGAAAAACTGTTTTTT.

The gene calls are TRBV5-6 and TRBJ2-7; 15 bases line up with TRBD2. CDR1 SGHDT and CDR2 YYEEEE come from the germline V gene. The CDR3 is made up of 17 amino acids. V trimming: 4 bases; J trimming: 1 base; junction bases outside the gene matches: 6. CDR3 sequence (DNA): TGTGCCAGCAGCAGGACTAGCGGGAGGGTCCTTTCCTACGAGCAGTACTTC. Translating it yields CASSRTSGRVLSYEQYF.

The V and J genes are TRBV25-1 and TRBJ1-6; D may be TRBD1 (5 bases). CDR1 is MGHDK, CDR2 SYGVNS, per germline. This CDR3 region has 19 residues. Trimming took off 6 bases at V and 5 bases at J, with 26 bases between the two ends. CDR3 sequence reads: CASRIRDPIPPSDNSPLHF. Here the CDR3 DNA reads TGTGCCAGCAGAATCCGGGACCCAATTCCCCCATCCGATAATTCACCCCTCCACTTT.

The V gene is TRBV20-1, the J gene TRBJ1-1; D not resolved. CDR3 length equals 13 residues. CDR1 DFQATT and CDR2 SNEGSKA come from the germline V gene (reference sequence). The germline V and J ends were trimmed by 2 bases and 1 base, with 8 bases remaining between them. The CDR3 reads CSARPLGNTEAFF. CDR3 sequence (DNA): TGCAGTGCTAGACCCCTGGGGAACACTGAAGCTTTCTTT.

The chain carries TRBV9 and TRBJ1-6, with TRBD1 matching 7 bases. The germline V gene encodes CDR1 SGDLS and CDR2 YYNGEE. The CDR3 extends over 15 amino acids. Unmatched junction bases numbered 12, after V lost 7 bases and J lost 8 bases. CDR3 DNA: TGTGCCAGCTCCCCAGGGGGGAGTCGGGATTCACCCCTCCACTTT. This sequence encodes CASSPGGSRDSPLHF.

This chain's CDR3 is CASSLLGQANEKLFF. The CDR3 DNA sequence: TGTGCCAGCAGCTTGTTGGGACAGGCTAATGAAAAACTGTTTTTT. The chain links TRBV5-6 to TRBJ1-4; TRBD1 aligns across 8 bases. This CDR3 contains 15 residues. Germline V CDR1 and CDR2: SGHDT, YYEEEE. After removal of 1 base from V and 3 bases from J, the junction contained 2 bases not matched to a gene.

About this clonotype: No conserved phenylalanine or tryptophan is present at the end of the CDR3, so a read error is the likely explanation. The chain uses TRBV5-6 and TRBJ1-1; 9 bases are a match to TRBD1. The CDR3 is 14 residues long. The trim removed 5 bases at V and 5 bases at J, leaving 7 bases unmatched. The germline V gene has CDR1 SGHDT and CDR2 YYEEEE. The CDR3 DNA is TGTGCCAGCAGTAGTCCGGGACAGGGAACTGAAGCTTTCCTT. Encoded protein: CASSSPGQGTEAFL.

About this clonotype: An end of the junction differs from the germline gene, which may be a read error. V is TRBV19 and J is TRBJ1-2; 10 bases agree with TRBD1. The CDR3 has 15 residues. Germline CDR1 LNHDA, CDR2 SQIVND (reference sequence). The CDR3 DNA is TGTGCCTGTAGTTCAACATCCGGGACAGGGGATGGCTACACCTTC. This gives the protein CACSSTSGTGDGYTF. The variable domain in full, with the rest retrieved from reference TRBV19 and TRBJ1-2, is DGGITQSPKYLFRKEGQNVTLSCEQNLNHDAMYWYRQDPGQGLRLIYYSQIVNDFQKGDIAEGYSVSREKKESFPLTVTSAQKNPTAFYLCACSSTSGTGDGYTFGSGTRLTVV.

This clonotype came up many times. CDR3 sequence reads: CASSYSPNEQFF. CDR3 bases: TGTGCCAGCAGTTATTCCCCCAATGAGCAGTTCTTC. This rearrangement joins TRBV6-2 or TRBV6-3 to TRBJ2-1; D not certain. The CDR3 contains 12 residues. Germline-derived CDR1 and CDR2 are MNHEY and SVGEGT. V gave up 3 bases and J gave up 6 bases, with 6 bases separating them.

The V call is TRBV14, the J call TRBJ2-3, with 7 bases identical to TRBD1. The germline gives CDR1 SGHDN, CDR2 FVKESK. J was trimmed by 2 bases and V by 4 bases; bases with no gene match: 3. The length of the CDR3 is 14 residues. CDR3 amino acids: CASSRGTATDTQYF. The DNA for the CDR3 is TGTGCCAGCAGCCGAGGGACAGCCACAGATACGCAGTATTTT. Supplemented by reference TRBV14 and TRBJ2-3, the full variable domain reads EAGVTQFPSHSVIEKGQTVTLRCDPISGHDNLYWYRRVMGKEIKFLLHFVKESKQDESGMPNNRFLAERTGGTYSTLKVQPAELEDSGVYFCASSRGTATDTQYFGPGTRLTVL.

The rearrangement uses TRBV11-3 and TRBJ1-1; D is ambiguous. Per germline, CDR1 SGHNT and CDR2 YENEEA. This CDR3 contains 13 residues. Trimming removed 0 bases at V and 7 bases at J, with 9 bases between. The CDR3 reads CASSLDRTHEAFF. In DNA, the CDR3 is TGTGCCAGCAGCTTAGATCGTACTCATGAAGCTTTCTTT.

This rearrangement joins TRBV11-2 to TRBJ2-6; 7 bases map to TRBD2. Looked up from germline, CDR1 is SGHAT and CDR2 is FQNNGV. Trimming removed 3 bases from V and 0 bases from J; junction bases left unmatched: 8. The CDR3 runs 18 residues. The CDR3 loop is CASSFTGGGLSGANVLTF. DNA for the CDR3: TGTGCCAGCAGCTTTACGGGGGGAGGACTCTCTGGGGCCAACGTCCTGACTTTC.

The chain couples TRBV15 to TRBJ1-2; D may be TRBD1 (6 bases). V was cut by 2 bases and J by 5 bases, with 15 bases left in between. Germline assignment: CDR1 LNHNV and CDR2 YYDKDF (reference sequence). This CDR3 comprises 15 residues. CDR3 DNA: TGTGCCACCAGCAGAAAAGGGGGATCAGGGTATGGCTACACCTTC. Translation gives CATSRKGGSGYGYTF.

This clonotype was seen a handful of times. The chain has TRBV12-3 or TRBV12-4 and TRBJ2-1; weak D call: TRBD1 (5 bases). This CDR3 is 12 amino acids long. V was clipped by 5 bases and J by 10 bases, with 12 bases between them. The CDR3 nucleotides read TGTGCCAGCAGTCAGGGCAGCTACGAGCAGTTCTTC. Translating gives CASSQGSYEQFF.

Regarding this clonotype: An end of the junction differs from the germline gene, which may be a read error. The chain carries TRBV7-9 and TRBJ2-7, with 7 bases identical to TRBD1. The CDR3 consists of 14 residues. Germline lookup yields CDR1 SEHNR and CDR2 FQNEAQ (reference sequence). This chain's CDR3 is CASMTPGQPYEQYF. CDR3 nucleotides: TGCGCCAGCATGACCCCGGGACAGCCGTACGAGCAGTACTTC.

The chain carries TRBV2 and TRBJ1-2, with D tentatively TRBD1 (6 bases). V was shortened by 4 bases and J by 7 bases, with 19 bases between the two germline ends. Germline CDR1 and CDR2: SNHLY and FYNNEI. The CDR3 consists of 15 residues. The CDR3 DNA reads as TGTGCCAGCAGTGGGTACCAGGGGATTAATACTGGCTACACCTTC. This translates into CASSGYQGINTGYTF.

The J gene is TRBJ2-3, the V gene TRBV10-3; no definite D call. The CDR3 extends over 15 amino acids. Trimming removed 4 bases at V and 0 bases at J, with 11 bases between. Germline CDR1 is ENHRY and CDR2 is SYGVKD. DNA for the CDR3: TGTGCCATCAGTGGGGCGCAGGTTAGCACAGATACGCAGTATTTT. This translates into CAISGAQVSTDTQYF.

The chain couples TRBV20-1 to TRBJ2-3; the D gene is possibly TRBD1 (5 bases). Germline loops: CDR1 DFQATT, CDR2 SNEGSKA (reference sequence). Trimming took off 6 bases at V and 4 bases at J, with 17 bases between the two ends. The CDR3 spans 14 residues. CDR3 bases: TGCAGTGCCAACGGAGACAGTAAGGCAGATACGCAGTATTTT. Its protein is CSANGDSKADTQYF.

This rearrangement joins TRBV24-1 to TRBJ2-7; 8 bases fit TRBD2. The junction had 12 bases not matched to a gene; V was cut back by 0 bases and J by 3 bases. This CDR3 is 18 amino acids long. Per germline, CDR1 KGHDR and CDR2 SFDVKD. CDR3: CATSDLAGGTGPIYEQYV. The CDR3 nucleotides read TGTGCCACCAGTGATTTGGCGGGAGGCACAGGGCCGATCTACGAGCAGTACGTC.

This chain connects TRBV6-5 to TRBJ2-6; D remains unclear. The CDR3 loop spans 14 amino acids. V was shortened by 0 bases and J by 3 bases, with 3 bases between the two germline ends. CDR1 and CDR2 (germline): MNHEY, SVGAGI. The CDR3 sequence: CASSYSNGANVLTF. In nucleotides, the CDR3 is TGTGCCAGCAGTTACTCTAATGGGGCCAACGTCCTGACTTTC.

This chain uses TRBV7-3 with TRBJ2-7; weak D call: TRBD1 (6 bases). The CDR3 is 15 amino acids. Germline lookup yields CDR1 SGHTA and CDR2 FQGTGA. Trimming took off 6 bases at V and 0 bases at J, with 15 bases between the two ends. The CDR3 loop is CASSPPGVRSYEQYF. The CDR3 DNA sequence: TGTGCCAGCAGTCCACCAGGGGTGCGCTCCTACGAGCAGTACTTC.

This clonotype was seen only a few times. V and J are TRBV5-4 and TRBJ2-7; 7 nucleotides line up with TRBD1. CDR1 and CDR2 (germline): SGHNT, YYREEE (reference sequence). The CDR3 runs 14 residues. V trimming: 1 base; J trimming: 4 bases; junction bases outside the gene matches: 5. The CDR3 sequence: CASSLRQGSYEQYF. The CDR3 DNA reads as TGTGCCAGCAGCTTGAGACAGGGCTCGTACGAGCAGTACTTC.

CDR3 bases: TGTGCCAGCAGCTCTTACGGCCAGACGAACACTGAAGCTTTCTTT. Encoded protein: CASSSYGQTNTEAFF. This chain uses TRBV7-3 with TRBJ1-1; D not certain. This CDR3 has 15 residues. Germline CDR1 is SGHTA and CDR2 is FQGTGA. V was pared by 4 bases and J by 1 base, with 13 bases between. Full variable domain (outside the CDR3, taken from reference TRBV7-3 and TRBJ1-1): GAGVSQTPSNKVTEKGKYVELRCDPISGHTALYWYRQSLGQGPEFLIYFQGTGAADDSGLPNDRFFAVRPEGSVSTLKIQRTERGDSAVYLCASSSYGQTNTEAFFGQGTRLTVV.